Listed below are T cell receptor beta chains from one sample, sequenced in a study of molecular identifiers for immune sequencing clone quantification. TCRdb re-called the PCR reads with MiXCR, one entry per CDR3 protein. The table lists some 680,000 distinct CDR3 sequences, roughly 27% of them singletons, with 0.78% in the top ten. Sample: naive CD8+ T cells from blood, with Jurkat cell RNA spiked in. All receptors come from a human donor in good health. Some libraries in this study had Jurkat cell RNA spiked in. The CDR3 runs from the conserved cysteine through the conserved F or W.

j_call v_call cdr3_aa
TRBJ1-1 TRBV10-3 CAISETGANTEAFF
TRBJ2-1 TRBV4-3 CASSQDLGQYNEQFF
TRBJ2-7 TRBV5-4 CASSGQSYEQYF
TRBJ2-5 TRBV15 CATAIKGQGTETQYF
TRBJ2-7 TRBV19 CASRDIPSYEQYF
TRBJ2-7 TRBV7-9 CASSSDHTYEQYF
TRBJ2-4 TRBV20-1 CSARGRQAKNIQYF
TRBJ2-5 TRBV21-1 CASSLQGTVAYLDQETQYF
TRBJ2-3 TRBV7-8 CATSFPTSADTQYF
TRBJ2-7 TRBV6-2/TRBV6-3 CASSAPLAGSYEQYF
TRBJ2-5 TRBV29-1 CSAAGQSQETQYF
TRBJ2-7 TRBV6-2/TRBV6-3 CASSTNYEQYF
TRBJ1-6 TRBV6-5 CASRFRGGDVNSPLHF
TRBJ2-1 TRBV28 CASSSRDSSTYNEQFF
TRBJ2-1 TRBV5-1 CASSPRQGNEQFF
TRBJ2-3 TRBV11-2 CASSLGSRLAGTDTQYF
TRBJ2-3 TRBV4-1 CASSPSRTGTDTQYF
TRBJ2-1 TRBV27 CASSLSYSGDNEQFF
TRBJ2-7 TRBV6-1 CASSEGFSGRTYEQYF
TRBJ1-6 TRBV4-3 CASSESGTGYLPLHF
TRBJ1-1 TRBV20-1 CSARDDVLQMNTEAFF
TRBJ2-2 TRBV12-3/TRBV12-4 CASSLAPYRPGGPGELFF
TRBJ2-3 TRBV7-7 CASSLFAGGGPDTQYF
TRBJ2-5 TRBV19 CASSSWGETQYF
TRBJ2-3 TRBV28 CASSFRDGGDSADTQYF
TRBJ2-3 TRBV6-5 CTSSISGWAGADTQYF
TRBJ2-7 TRBV5-1 CASSPSGTGEQYF
TRBJ2-5 TRBV28 CASRGLAGQETQYF
TRBJ2-7 TRBV4-3 CASGRGTSGAYDQYF
TRBJ2-6 TRBV11-3 CASSAGQGYGANVLTF
TRBJ2-3 TRBV28 CASSPRDGLVTDTQYF
TRBJ2-4 TRBV5-6 CASSPGQNKNIQYF
TRBJ2-7 TRBV7-9 CASSLRPGQGIYEQYF